The present T cell receptor beta chain was sequenced within a study of radiotherapy plus CTLA-4 blockade in lung cancer. Looking at the study overall: Objective responses were observed in around a sixth of patients, and disease control was achieved by approximately 34%.

The CDR3 is 14 residues long. The ends were cut back, 5 bases at V and 1 base at J, with 11 bases in the middle. The V gene's germline CDR1 is LNHDA and CDR2 SQIVND (reference sequence). Measured with immunoSEQ multiplex PCR; TCRdb has only the in-frame clones, and not every one. The data contain 20,000 to 30,000 clones, approximately 80% of them singletons. Findings and caveats of the study: Tumor-derived TCR clones expanded in blood after radiotherapy plus ipilimumab.

Concerning this clone: Its cognate antigen is unknown.

This sequence originates from a human donor with non-small cell lung cancer that progressed on radiotherapy plus ipilimumab. The chain carries TRBV19 and TRBJ1-1; D is uncertain. Sequences were derived from peripheral blood, sampled from a patient treated with radiotherapy plus ipilimumab. CDR3 region: CASSPRRGNTEAFF. CDR3 coding DNA: TGTGCCAGTAGTCCCCGACGGGGGAACACTGAAGCTTTCTTT.